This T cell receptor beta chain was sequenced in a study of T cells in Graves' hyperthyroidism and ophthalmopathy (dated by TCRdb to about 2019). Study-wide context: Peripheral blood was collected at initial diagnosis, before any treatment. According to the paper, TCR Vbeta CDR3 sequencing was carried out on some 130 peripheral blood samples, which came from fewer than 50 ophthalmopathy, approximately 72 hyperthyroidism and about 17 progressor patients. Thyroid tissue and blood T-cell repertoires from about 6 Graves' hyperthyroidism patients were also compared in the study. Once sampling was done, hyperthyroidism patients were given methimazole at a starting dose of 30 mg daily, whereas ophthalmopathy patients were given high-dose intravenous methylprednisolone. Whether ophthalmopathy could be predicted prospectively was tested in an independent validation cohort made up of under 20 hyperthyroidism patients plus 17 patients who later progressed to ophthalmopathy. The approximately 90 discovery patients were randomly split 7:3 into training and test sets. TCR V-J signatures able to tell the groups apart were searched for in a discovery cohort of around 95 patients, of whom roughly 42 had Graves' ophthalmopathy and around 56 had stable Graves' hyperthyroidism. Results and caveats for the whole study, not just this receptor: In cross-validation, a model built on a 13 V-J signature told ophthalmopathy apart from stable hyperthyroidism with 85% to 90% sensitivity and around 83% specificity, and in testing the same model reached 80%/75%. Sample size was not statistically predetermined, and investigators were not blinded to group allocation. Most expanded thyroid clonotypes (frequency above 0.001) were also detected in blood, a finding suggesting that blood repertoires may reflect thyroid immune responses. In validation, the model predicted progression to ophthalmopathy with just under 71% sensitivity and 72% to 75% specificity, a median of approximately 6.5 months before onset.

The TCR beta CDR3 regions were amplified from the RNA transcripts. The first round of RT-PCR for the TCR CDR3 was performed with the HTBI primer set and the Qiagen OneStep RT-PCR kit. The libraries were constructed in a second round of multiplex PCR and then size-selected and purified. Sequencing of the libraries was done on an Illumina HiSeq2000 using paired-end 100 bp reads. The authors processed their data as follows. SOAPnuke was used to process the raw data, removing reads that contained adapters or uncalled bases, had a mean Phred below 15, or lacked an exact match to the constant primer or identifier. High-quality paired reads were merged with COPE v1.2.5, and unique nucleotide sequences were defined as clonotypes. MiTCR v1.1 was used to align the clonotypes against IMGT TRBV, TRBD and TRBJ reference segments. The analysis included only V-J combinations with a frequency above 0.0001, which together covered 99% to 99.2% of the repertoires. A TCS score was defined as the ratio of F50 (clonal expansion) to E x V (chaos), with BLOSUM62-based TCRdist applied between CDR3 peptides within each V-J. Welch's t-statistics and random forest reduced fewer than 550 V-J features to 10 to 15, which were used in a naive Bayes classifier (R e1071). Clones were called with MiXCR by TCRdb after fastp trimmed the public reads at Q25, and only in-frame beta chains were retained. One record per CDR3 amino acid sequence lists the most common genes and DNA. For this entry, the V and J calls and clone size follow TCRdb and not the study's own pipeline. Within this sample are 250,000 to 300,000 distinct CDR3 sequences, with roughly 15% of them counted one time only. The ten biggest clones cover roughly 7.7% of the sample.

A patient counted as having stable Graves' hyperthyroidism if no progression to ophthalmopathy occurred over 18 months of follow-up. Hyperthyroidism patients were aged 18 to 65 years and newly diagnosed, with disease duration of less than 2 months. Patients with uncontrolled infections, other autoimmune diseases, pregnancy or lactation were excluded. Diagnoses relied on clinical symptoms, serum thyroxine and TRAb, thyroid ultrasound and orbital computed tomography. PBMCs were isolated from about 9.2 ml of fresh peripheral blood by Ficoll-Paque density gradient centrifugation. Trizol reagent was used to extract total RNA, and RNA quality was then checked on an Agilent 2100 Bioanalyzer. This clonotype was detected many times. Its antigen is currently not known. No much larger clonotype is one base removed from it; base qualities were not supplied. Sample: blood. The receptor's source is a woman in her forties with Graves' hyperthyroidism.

The DNA sequence is TGTGCCAGCAGTTCCCCATCCGAGCAGTACTTC. It specifies CASSSPSEQYF. The sequence links TRBV6-1 to TRBJ2-7; the D gene remains uncertain. Looking up the germline V gene yields CDR1 MNHNS and CDR2 SASEGT. V is reduced by 5 bases and J by 6 bases, leaving a spacing of 8 bases between them. The CDR3 spans 11 residues, from the cysteine through the phenylalanine. Only the CDR3 portion is preserved as DNA: 33 bases, with reading frame beginning at the first base.